These 12 T cell receptor beta chains originate from one sample sequenced in a study of blood T cell repertoires in COVID-19. Clones were read by immunoSEQ multiplex PCR, and TCRdb kept only the in-frame ones, dropping some. In the table there are over 300,000 clones, roughly 90% of which are singletons. Material for sequencing was PBMCs or T cells enriched from blood (not recorded which). These receptors were collected from a woman aged 30 to 39 with acute COVID-19.

The rearrangement joins TRBV24-1 to TRBJ1-1; D possibly corresponds to TRBD1 (6 bases). Per the germline V gene, CDR1 is KGHDR and CDR2 is SFDVKD. The CDR3 contains 15 residues. Trimming took off 3 bases at V and 5 bases at J, with 15 bases between the two ends. The CDR3 nucleotides read TGTGCCACCAGTGATAGACAGGCCCCAGGTACTGAAGCTTTCTTT. Translated, it gives CATSDRQAPGTEAFF.

CDR3 DNA: TGTGCCAGCAGCTTGGAGAGCGGGGGGACCTACGAGCAGTACTTC. Protein: CASSLESGGTYEQYF. V usage is TRBV11-3 and J usage is TRBJ2-7, with 9 bases lining up with TRBD2. CDR1 and CDR2 from the germline V gene are SGHNT and YENEEA. The CDR3 totals 15 residues. V trimming: 3 bases; J trimming: 2 bases; junction bases outside the gene matches: 5.

The rearrangement uses TRBV18 and TRBJ1-5; a weak D match, TRBD1 (5 bases). The germline V gene has CDR1 KGHSH and CDR2 LQKENI. V was clipped by 3 bases and J by 5 bases, with 8 bases between them. The length of the CDR3 is 13 residues. For the CDR3, the DNA is TGTGCCAGCTCACCGGGGCACGATCAGCCCCAGCATTTT. Translated, it gives CASSPGHDQPQHF.

The V gene is TRBV19, the J gene TRBJ1-3, with a possible D match to TRBD1 (5 bases). The germline V and J ends were trimmed by 7 bases and 5 bases, with 18 bases remaining between them. There are 15 residues in the CDR3. The germline CDR1 and CDR2 sequences are LNHDA and SQIVND (reference sequence). For the CDR3, the DNA is TGTGCCAGTACCATCGGGCAGGGAAACAGAAACACCATATATTTT. Residues: CASTIGQGNRNTIYF. The whole variable domain, filled in from reference TRBV19 and TRBJ1-3, reads DGGITQSPKYLFRKEGQNVTLSCEQNLNHDAMYWYRQDPGQGLRLIYYSQIVNDFQKGDIAEGYSVSREKKESFPLTVTSAQKNPTAFYLCASTIGQGNRNTIYFGEGSWLTVV.

The rearrangement uses TRBV24-1 and TRBJ1-1; D is uncertain. Trimming left V 5 bases short and J 1 base short, with 25 bases between. Germline assignment: CDR1 KGHDR and CDR2 SFDVKD. This CDR3 has 19 residues. For the CDR3, the DNA is TGTGCCACCAGTGTGACCTCCCGGGGAGAAGCCCAGAGGAACACTGAAGCTTTCTTT. It codes for CATSVTSRGEAQRNTEAFF.

The chain couples TRBV5-1 to TRBJ1-2; D not resolved. Germline CDR1 SGHRS, CDR2 YFSETQ. The CDR3 extends over 14 amino acids. V lost 4 bases and J lost 8, with 18 bases in between. The CDR3 loop is CASSEEGEVSGYTF. CDR3 nucleotides: TGCGCCAGCAGCGAGGAGGGAGAGGTTTCGGGCTACACCTTC.

The sample holds one count of this clone. V and J are TRBV7-2 and TRBJ2-3; 9 positions agree with TRBD2. CDR1 and CDR2 from the germline V gene are SGHTA and FQGNSA. Trimming took 5 bases from V and 4 from J; bases not matched to a gene: 7. The CDR3 has 15 residues. The DNA for the CDR3 is TGTGCCAGCAGCCTCCAAGCGGGGGGCGCAGATACGCAGTATTTT. It encodes CASSLQAGGADTQYF.

The table lists this clone with a count of one. The chain combines TRBV5-6 with TRBJ1-3; possibly TRBD1 for D (5 bases). Looked up from germline, CDR1 is SGHDT and CDR2 is YYEEEE. The CDR3 has 15 amino acids. V was cut by 4 bases and J by 0 bases, with 11 bases left in between. In nucleotides, the CDR3 is TGTGCCAGCAGCCGGGGAGGGGACTCTGGAAACACCATATATTTT. Translation gives CASSRGGDSGNTIYF.

The genes are TRBV2 and TRBJ2-1; D is unclear. Germline V gene sequence: CDR1 SNHLY, CDR2 FYNNEI. This CDR3 is built from 17 residues. V dropped 0 bases and J dropped 5 bases, with 17 bases sitting between them. The CDR3 is CASSEAPTRLIHNEQFF. The CDR3, as DNA: TGTGCCAGCAGTGAAGCGCCCACGCGTTTGATCCACAATGAGCAGTTCTTC.

The gene calls are TRBV9 and TRBJ2-1; perhaps TRBD2 as D (5 bases). The CDR3 is made up of 13 amino acids. With 0 bases removed from V and 11 bases from J, the gap between germline ends came to 12 bases. Looked up from germline, CDR1 is SGDLS and CDR2 is YYNGEE. In DNA form, the CDR3 reads TGTGCCAGCAGCGTAGAATCGGCGGGTCAGCAGTTCTTC. Amino acids: CASSVESAGQQFF.

This clone occurred a few times. The chain combines TRBV3-1 (or the pseudogene TRBV3-2) with TRBJ2-1; 7 positions match TRBD2. Germline CDR1 LGHDT, CDR2 YNNKEL (reference sequence). CDR3 length: 15 residues. With 4 bases clipped from V and 9 bases from J, the junction kept 12 bases outside the gene matches. The CDR3 loop reads CASSRTRAAQGEQFF. For the CDR3, the DNA is TGTGCCAGCAGCCGGACTAGGGCTGCACAAGGTGAGCAGTTCTTC.

The chain has TRBV10-3 and TRBJ1-3; D not resolved. Germline CDR1 ENHRY, CDR2 SYGVKD. The CDR3 is 14 amino acids. V lost 3 bases and J 4 bases, leaving 10 bases between the germline ends. CDR3 DNA: TGTGCCATCAGTGATTCGGGGTTAGGAAACACCATATATTTT. Amino acid sequence: CAISDSGLGNTIYF.